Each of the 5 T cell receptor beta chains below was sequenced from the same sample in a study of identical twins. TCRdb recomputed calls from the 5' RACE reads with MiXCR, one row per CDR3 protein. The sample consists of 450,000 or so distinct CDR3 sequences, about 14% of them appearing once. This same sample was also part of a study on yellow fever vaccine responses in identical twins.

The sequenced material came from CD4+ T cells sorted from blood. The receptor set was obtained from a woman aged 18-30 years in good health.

Here the CDR3 DNA reads TGTGCCACCAGTACGGGGGAAGCCTCCTACGAGCAGTACTTC. Encoded protein: CATSTGEASYEQYF. This chain links TRBV15 with TRBJ2-7, with D perhaps TRBD2 (6 bases). This CDR3 is built from 14 residues. The V gene lost 6 bases and the J gene lost 0 bases, with 12 bases spanning the gap. Germline loops: CDR1 LNHNV, CDR2 YYDKDF (reference sequence).

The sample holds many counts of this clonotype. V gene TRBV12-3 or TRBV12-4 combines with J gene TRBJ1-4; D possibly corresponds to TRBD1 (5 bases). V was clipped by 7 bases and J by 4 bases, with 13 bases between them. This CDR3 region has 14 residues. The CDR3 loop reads CASTWWGNNEKLFF. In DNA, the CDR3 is TGTGCCAGCACCTGGTGGGGGAATAATGAAAAACTGTTTTTT.

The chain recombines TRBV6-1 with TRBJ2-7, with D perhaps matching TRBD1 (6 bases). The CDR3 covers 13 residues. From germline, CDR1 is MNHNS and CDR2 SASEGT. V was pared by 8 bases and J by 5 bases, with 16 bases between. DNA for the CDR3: TGTGCCAGCGGTAGCAGGGGTAGGGACGAGCAGTACTTC. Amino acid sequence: CASGSRGRDEQYF.

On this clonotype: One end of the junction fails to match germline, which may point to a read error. The CDR3 spells CASSSCHVGRERNIQYF. The CDR3 nucleotides read TGTGCTAGCAGCTCCTGTCACGTCGGGAGAGAGAGGAACATTCAGTACTTC. The chain combines TRBV7-7 with TRBJ2-4, with D possibly TRBD2 on 6 matching bases. Germline CDR1 reads SSHAT; CDR2 reads FNYEAQ (reference sequence). CDR3 length equals 17 residues.

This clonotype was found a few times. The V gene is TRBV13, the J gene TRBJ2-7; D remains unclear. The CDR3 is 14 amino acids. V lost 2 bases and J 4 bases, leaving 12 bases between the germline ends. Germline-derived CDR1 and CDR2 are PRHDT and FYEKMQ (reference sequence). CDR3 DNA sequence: TGTGCCAGCAGCTTACAAGAATCGGTGTACGAGCAGTACTTC. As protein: CASSLQESVYEQYF. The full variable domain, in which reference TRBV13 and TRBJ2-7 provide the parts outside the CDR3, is AAGVIQSPRHLIKEKRETATLKCYPIPRHDTVYWYQQGPGQDPQFLISFYEKMQSDKGSIPDRFSAQQFSDYHSELNMSSLELGDSALYFCASSLQESVYEQYFGPGTRLTVT.